The clone carrying this T cell receptor (beta chain) was picked up a small number of times. Its matching antigen is unknown. The data were taken from a study of CD8 T cells in ankylosing spondylitis. Study-wide findings and caveats: Previous work reported some of these motif variants in the synovial fluid and blood of reactive arthritis. Reported data indicate significant enrichment of disease-linked clones within matched ankylosing spondylitis synovial fluid. Peripheral blood held disease-linked clones only at relatively low frequency, and these were CD8+.

V lost 0 bases, J lost 0 bases, and 9 bases lay in between. Germline V gene data show CDR1 as SGHRS and CDR2 as YFSETQ. This CDR3 region has 15 residues. Scientists made TCR beta libraries using quantitative 5'-RACE with molecular barcodes. From the 5' RACE reads, TCRdb called clonotypes with MiXCR, one entry per CDR3 protein. This table holds approximately 150,000 distinct CDR3 sequences, 25% to 35% found once. The sequencing sample was made of synovial fluid, either unsorted or a sorted T cell fraction (not recorded which). The V and J genes are TRBV5-1 and TRBJ2-5; D is uncertain. This sequence was found in a male donor with ankylosing spondylitis. CDR3 region: CASSLAVQYQETQYF. CDR3 bases: TGCGCCAGCAGCTTGGCGGTCCAATACCAAGAGACCCAGTACTTC.